The 6 T cell receptor beta chains listed next were all sequenced from one sample in a study of identifying expanded T cells in peripheral blood. Using immunoSEQ multiplex PCR, the repertoire was profiled, and TCRdb retains in-frame clones only, with some absent. The sample carries about 91,000 clones, approximately 90% recorded once. Sequenced sample: blood. These receptors were collected from a person between 18 and 75 years old in good health.

The chain links TRBV19 to TRBJ2-1; D is possibly TRBD1 (5 bases). The length of the CDR3 is 15 residues. Trimming took 5 bases from V and 0 from J, leaving 11 bases between them. Germline CDR1 reads LNHDA; CDR2 reads SQIVND (reference sequence). DNA for the CDR3: TGTGCCAGTAGTGTACAGGAGAGCTCCTACAATGAGCAGTTCTTC. The encoded protein is CASSVQESSYNEQFF.

V is TRBV6-5 and J is TRBJ2-3; 7 bases fit TRBD1. J gave up 2 bases and V 3 bases, and 8 bases lay outside the gene matches. The germline V gene encodes CDR1 MNHEY and CDR2 SVGAGI. CDR3 size: 16 residues. CDR3 coding DNA: TGTGCCAGCAGTTATAGGGGGCAGGGGATCACAGATACGCAGTATTTT. Translating it yields CASSYRGQGITDTQYF.

Of note for this clone: Other DNA sequences within the sample encode an identical CDR3. This sequence joins TRBV9 and TRBJ2-5; D gene ambiguous. This CDR3 contains 12 residues. The ends were cut back, 0 bases at V and 5 bases at J, with 5 bases in the middle. The V gene's germline CDR1 is SGDLS and CDR2 YYNGEE. DNA for the CDR3: TGTGCCAGCAGCGTAGGAGGTGAGACCCAGTACTTC. It encodes CASSVGGETQYF.

J is TRBJ1-5 and V is TRBV10-3; the D gene is possibly TRBD1 (5 bases). The V and J ends lost 0 bases and 7 bases respectively, with 7 bases between them. The CDR3 length is 13 residues. Germline CDR1 reads ENHRY; CDR2 reads SYGVKD. This CDR3 is CAISESGGQPQHF. The CDR3 nucleotides read TGTGCCATCAGTGAGTCGGGGGGACAGCCCCAGCATTTT.

The chain links TRBV7-2 to TRBJ1-1, with a possible D match to TRBD1 (5 bases). Germline CDR1 reads SGHTA; CDR2 reads FQGNSA. The ends were cut back, 4 bases at V and 4 bases at J, with 13 bases in the middle. The CDR3 sequence is 14 residues long. The CDR3 spells CASSSQFGTTEAFF. CDR3 coding DNA: TGTGCCAGCAGCTCCCAGTTTGGGACCACTGAAGCTTTCTTT.

The sample holds many counts of this clone. The chain links TRBV19 to TRBJ2-7; 9 nucleotides line up with TRBD1. The CDR3 sequence is 14 residues long. With V trimmed by 3 bases and J by 6 bases, 6 bases remained unmatched. Germline lookup yields CDR1 LNHDA and CDR2 SQIVND (reference sequence). The DNA of the CDR3 is TGTGCCAGTAGTATGGGTACAGGGGGCGCCGAGCAGTACTTC. Translation gives CASSMGTGGAEQYF.